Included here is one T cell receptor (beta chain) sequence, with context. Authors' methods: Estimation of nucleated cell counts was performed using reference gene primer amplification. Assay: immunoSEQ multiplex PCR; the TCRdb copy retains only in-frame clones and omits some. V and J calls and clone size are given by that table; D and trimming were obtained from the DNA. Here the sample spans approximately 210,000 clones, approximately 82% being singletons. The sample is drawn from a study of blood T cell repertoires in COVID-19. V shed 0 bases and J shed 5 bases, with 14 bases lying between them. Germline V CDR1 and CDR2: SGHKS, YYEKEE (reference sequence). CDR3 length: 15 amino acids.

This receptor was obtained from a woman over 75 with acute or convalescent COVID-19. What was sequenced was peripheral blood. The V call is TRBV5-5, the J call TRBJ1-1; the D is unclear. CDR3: CASSLARGVGTEAFF. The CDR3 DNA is TGTGCCAGCAGCTTGGCCCGGGGAGTAGGTACTGAAGCTTTCTTT.